This T cell receptor beta chain was sequenced in a study of shared clonotypes between healthy human individuals. Per germline, CDR1 LGHNA and CDR2 YNFKEQ. The length of the CDR3 is 15 residues. The junction had 5 bases not matched to a gene; V was cut back by 0 bases and J by 7 bases. Replicate PCRs run on sorted subsets employed 200 ng DNA, 30,000 to 35,000 T cell genomes. Method: immunoSEQ multiplex PCR; TCRdb's copy keeps in-frame clones and lacks some. The table records millions of clones, more than 80% of them present only once. The clonotype originates from a man aged 18 to 35 in good health. Some clones in this sample may be carry-over from other donors' samples. Input material: naive CD4+ T cells from PBMCs. This sample's subset: CD45RA+ positively selected. The chain recombines TRBV4-2 with TRBJ1-4; 7 nucleotides match TRBD1. The CDR3 loop reads CASSQDPPGGEKLFF. The CDR3 region has the DNA TGTGCCAGCAGCCAAGATCCCCCAGGGGGTGAAAAACTGTTTTTT.